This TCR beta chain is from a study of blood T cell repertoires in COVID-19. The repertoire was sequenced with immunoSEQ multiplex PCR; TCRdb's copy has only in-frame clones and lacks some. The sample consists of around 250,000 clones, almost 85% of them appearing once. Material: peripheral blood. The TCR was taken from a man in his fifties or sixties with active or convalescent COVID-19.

The chain's CDR3 is CASSIDRWSTDIYEQYF. DNA of the CDR3: TGTGCCAGTAGTATAGATCGCTGGTCGACGGACATTTACGAGCAGTACTTC. The V and J genes are TRBV19 and TRBJ2-7; perhaps TRBD1 as D (5 bases). With 0 bases removed from V and 4 bases from J, the gap between germline ends came to 19 bases. The length of the CDR3 is 17 residues. Germline V CDR1 and CDR2: LNHDA, SQIVND (reference sequence).